The rows below give T cell receptor beta chains drawn from one sample of a study of T cells in narcolepsy. Here immunoSEQ multiplex PCR was the method, and the copy in TCRdb shows in-frame clones only, minus some. This sample yields tens of thousands of clones, of which over 75% are seen a single time; about 0.9% belongs to the top ten. The sequenced sample consisted of CD45RA- memory CD4+ T cells from PBMCs. These TCRs come from a human donor with narcolepsy. Both conserved end residues are trimmed from each CDR3. The D gene is left open where the match is weak.

j_call cdr3_length d_call v_call cdr3_aa
TRBJ1-1 9 - TRBV6-5 ASTQNTEAF
TRBJ2-7 12 - TRBV2 ASSSDSRDYEQY
TRBJ2-1 10 TRBD1 TRBV19 ASSLQGGQEF
TRBJ2-5 11 - TRBV7-9 ASSLGNQETQY
TRBJ1-2 13 - TRBV10-3 AISESPAGVYGYT
TRBJ1-5 11 - TRBV2 ASSVGVNQPQH
TRBJ1-1 11 TRBD1 TRBV15 ATSKQTGPEAF
TRBJ1-6 13 - TRBV2 ASRGQTVRGSPLH
TRBJ2-2 14 TRBD2 TRBV7-7 ASSLATGGNTGELF
TRBJ2-1 13 TRBD2 TRBV6-5 ASSWLAGGVNEQF
TRBJ1-2 13 - TRBV7-8 ASSLARRFGYGYT
TRBJ1-2 13 TRBD1 TRBV9 ASSPTGTGGFGYT
TRBJ1-4 13 - TRBV9 TSSVATGYNEKLF
TRBJ1-2 12 TRBD1 TRBV19 ASSIPDRGSGYT
TRBJ1-5 12 - TRBV21-1 ASSLGSRNQPQH
TRBJ1-2 11 - TRBV2 ASTRSPIYGYT
TRBJ1-2 14 TRBD1 TRBV2 ASSLLSTGGAFGYT
TRBJ2-1 13 TRBD1 TRBV2 ASGSGTGAANEQF
TRBJ1-3 12 - TRBV18 ASSPRRDGNTIY
TRBJ2-1 14 TRBD1 TRBV11-3 ASSLAGQSSINEQF
TRBJ1-5 11 - TRBV29-1 SVTAGVNQPQH
TRBJ1-2 13 - TRBV6-1 ASSDPGAPRDGYT
TRBJ2-2 13 TRBD1 TRBV5-6 ASRMKGQGGGELF
TRBJ2-5 13 TRBD1 TRBV5-1 ASSLETRQGETQY
TRBJ1-2 12 - TRBV5-6 ASSRWGRAGGYT
TRBJ2-5 12 TRBD2 TRBV6-4 ASSDSGGTLAQY
TRBJ1-5 13 TRBD1 TRBV27 ASKQGAGGNQPQH
TRBJ1-2 13 - TRBV7-2 ASSLATAANYGYT
TRBJ2-3 13 TRBD1 TRBV5-1 ASSWTGLSTDTQY
TRBJ2-2 13 TRBD1 TRBV5-1 ASMIGGTNTGELF
TRBJ2-1 10 - TRBV7-8 ASSPAMNEQF
TRBJ2-3 12 TRBD1 TRBV18 ASRTGGSSDTQY
TRBJ2-7 12 - TRBV6-6 ASSYLGLSYEQY
TRBJ2-2 14 TRBD1 TRBV7-7 ASSASSGTGAGELF